Shown below are 31 T cell receptor beta chains from a single sample sequenced in a study of naive and memory T cell subsets (dated by TCRdb to about 2017). The library was produced with UMI-ligation and nested PCR. Data came from an Illumina MiSeq. The beta constant-region primer was an equimolar mix of two oligonucleotides covering both TRBC1 and TRBC2. In TCRdb, the public reads were trimmed at Q25 with fastp and aligned with MiXCR, with productive beta chains retained. Every entry covers one CDR3 protein and lists the most common genes and DNA from its rows. The sample table shows about 90,000 distinct CDR3 sequences, and roughly 7% are seen once. The leading ten clones occupy more than 1.5% of the sample. The material sequenced was central memory CD4+ T cells from blood. What this sample's cell subset or site label stands for: central memory, CD45RA- CD27+. These TCRs come from a human donor in good health.

This clonotype was seen just once. Possible read error: a much larger clone is one base away. V and J are TRBV6-2 or TRBV6-3 and TRBJ2-1; D may be TRBD2 (6 bases). The CDR3 spans 19 residues. Germline lookup yields CDR1 MNHEY and CDR2 SVGEGT. The CDR3 DNA sequence: TGTGCCGGCAGTTTTCCCCGAGCCACGGGAGAATCATCCTACAATGAGCAGTTCTTC. Translated, it gives CAGSFPRATGESSYNEQFF.

This clonotype has at least ten counts. The chain couples TRBV9 to TRBJ1-1; D perhaps matches TRBD1 (5 bases). The V gene lost 0 bases and the J gene lost 0 bases, with 9 bases spanning the gap. The V gene's germline CDR1 is SGDLS and CDR2 YYNGEE. The CDR3 extends over 15 amino acids. In nucleotides, the CDR3 is TGTGCCAGCAGCGTAGGGGGCAGGATGAACACTGAAGCTTTCTTT. This codes for CASSVGGRMNTEAFF.

This clonotype has ten or more counts. The chain recombines TRBV28 with TRBJ2-3; D may be TRBD1 (8 bases). The CDR3 length is 15 residues. The V gene's germline CDR1 is MDHEN and CDR2 SYDVKM. Trimming shortened V by 6 bases and J by 8 bases, and 21 bases separated the two germline ends. This chain's CDR3 is CASSPDREGLRTQYF. DNA for the CDR3: TGTGCCAGCAGCCCGGACAGGGAGGGGCTGCGTACGCAGTATTTT.

This clonotype was seen more than once but under ten times. A read error may account for a junction end that differs from germline. V usage is TRBV7-9 and J usage is TRBJ2-3; D tentatively fits TRBD1 or TRBD2 (5 bases each). The CDR3 extends over 11 amino acids. Germline V lookup: CDR1 SEHNR, CDR2 FQNEAQ (reference sequence). CDR3 DNA: TGTGCCAGCAGCTTCCGGGACCCCTTGGATTTT. It yields the protein CASSFRDPLDF. Drawing the rest from reference TRBV7-9 and TRBJ2-3, the complete variable domain is DTGVSQNPRHKITKRGQNVTFRCDPISEHNRLYWYRQTLGQGPEFLTYFQNEAQLEKSRLLSDRFSAERPKGSFSTLEIQRTEQGDSAMYLCASSFRDPLDFGPGTRLTVL.

The V gene is TRBV7-3, the J gene TRBJ2-1; 8 bases are shared with TRBD2. CDR3 length equals 14 residues. Germline lookup yields CDR1 SGHTA and CDR2 FQGTGA. Losses at the gene ends were 6 bases for V and 3 bases for J; bases not matched to a gene: 4. The CDR3, as DNA: TGTGCCAGCAGTACTAGCGGTAGCTACAATGAGCAGTTCTTC. Encoded protein: CASSTSGSYNEQFF.

The chain has TRBV6-2 or TRBV6-3 and TRBJ2-1; D is perhaps TRBD1 (5 bases). Per germline, CDR1 MNHEY and CDR2 SVGEGT. V lost 6 bases and J 4 bases, leaving 19 bases between the germline ends. There are 16 residues in the CDR3. In DNA form, the CDR3 reads TGTGCCAGCAGAAACAGGAAGACCTCCTGGTACAATGAGCAGTTCTTC. Translated, it gives CASRNRKTSWYNEQFF.

Many counts were recorded for this clonotype. For the CDR3, the DNA is TGTGCCAGCAGTCCTGACAGGGGATATCAGCCCCAGCATTTT. This gives the protein CASSPDRGYQPQHF. The J gene is TRBJ1-5, the V gene TRBV2, with 8 bases that match TRBD1. The CDR3 contains 14 residues. Losses at the gene ends were 5 bases for V and 5 bases for J; bases not matched to a gene: 5. Germline V gives CDR1 SNHLY, CDR2 FYNNEI.

This clonotype was recorded at least ten times. The V gene is TRBV29-1, the J gene TRBJ2-1; 7 positions agree with TRBD1. CDR1 and CDR2 (germline): SQVTM, ANQGSEA. The CDR3 is 14 residues long. V was pared by 7 bases and J by 2 bases, with 8 bases of the junction left unmatched. As DNA, the CDR3 is TGCAGCGCCCGGGACAGCTTTCCCTACAATGAGCAGTTCTTC. Protein product: CSARDSFPYNEQFF.

This clonotype was seen many times. V usage is TRBV19 and J usage is TRBJ1-5; 9 nucleotides align to TRBD1. Germline lookup yields CDR1 LNHDA and CDR2 SQIVND (reference sequence). The V and J ends lost 2 bases and 6 bases, in that order; junction bases with no gene match: 8. This CDR3 has 16 amino acids. CDR3 loop: CASSIQRTGEGQPQHF. The CDR3 nucleotides are TGTGCCAGTAGTATACAGAGGACAGGGGAAGGTCAGCCCCAGCATTTT.

This clonotype appeared many times. This sequence joins TRBV28 and TRBJ2-3, with D perhaps matching TRBD1 or TRBD2 (5 bases each). Germline V gene lookup returns CDR1 MDHEN and CDR2 SYDVKM. V lost 5 bases and J 7 bases, leaving 16 bases between the germline ends. This CDR3 is 14 amino acids long. This chain's CDR3 is CASSGTVIPNTQYF. Here the CDR3 DNA reads TGTGCCAGCAGTGGGACCGTGATCCCAAATACGCAGTATTTT.

In its sample, this clonotype was seen many times. V usage is TRBV24-1 and J usage is TRBJ2-2; D may be TRBD1 or TRBD2 (5 bases each). The V and J ends lost 9 bases and 5 bases respectively, with 18 bases between them. There are 15 residues in the CDR3. The germline V gene encodes CDR1 KGHDR and CDR2 SFDVKD. CDR3 in amino acids: CATSQRGVGTGELFF. CDR3 DNA: TGTGCCACCTCCCAGCGAGGGGTCGGGACCGGGGAGCTGTTTTTT.

This clonotype was picked up many times. This rearrangement joins TRBV6-6 to TRBJ1-2, with a possible D match to TRBD1 (5 bases). The germline gives CDR1 MNHNY, CDR2 SVGAGI (reference sequence). Trimming shortened V by 6 bases and J by 6 bases, and 23 bases separated the two germline ends. The CDR3 runs to 16 residues. The CDR3 region is CASREVGGRGMNGYTF. The CDR3 DNA sequence: TGTGCCAGCAGAGAGGTCGGTGGAAGGGGTATGAATGGCTACACCTTC.

This clonotype was counted many times. The V gene is TRBV5-6, the J gene TRBJ1-3, with D uncertain. In germline, CDR1 is SGHDT, CDR2 YYEEEE. The CDR3 sequence is 13 residues long. The V gene lost 0 bases and the J gene lost 7 bases, with 8 bases spanning the gap. The CDR3 DNA reads TGTGCCAGCAGCTTGGAACAGCGGAACACCATATATTTT. Translation gives CASSLEQRNTIYF.

At least ten counts were recorded for this clonotype. This rearrangement joins TRBV7-9 to TRBJ1-1, with a possible D match to TRBD1 (5 bases). CDR1 SEHNR and CDR2 FQNEAQ come from the germline V gene (reference sequence). The ends were cut back, 5 bases at V and 4 bases at J, with 17 bases in the middle. The CDR3 consists of 15 residues. The CDR3 spells CASSVSRVISTEAFF. CDR3 bases: TGTGCCAGCAGCGTATCCAGGGTTATAAGCACTGAAGCTTTCTTT.

This clonotype has only one observation. The rearrangement uses TRBV2 and TRBJ2-2, with 7 bases aligning to TRBD1. Looked up from germline, CDR1 is SNHLY and CDR2 is FYNNEI. The trim removed 7 bases at V and 1 base at J, leaving 6 bases unmatched. The CDR3 extends over 15 amino acids. The CDR3 DNA sequence: TGTGCCAGCACGCGACAGGGTGGGAACACCGGGGAGCTGTTTTTT. Protein sequence: CASTRQGGNTGELFF.

The chain recombines TRBV7-9 with TRBJ2-3, with D unclear. CDR1 and CDR2 (germline): SEHNR, FQNEAQ (reference sequence). Trimming left V 1 base short and J 3 bases short, with 8 bases between. This CDR3 is 14 amino acids long. The CDR3 DNA is TGTGCCAGCAGCTTAGGTTGGGGTACAGATACGCAGTATTTT. As protein: CASSLGWGTDTQYF.

This clonotype occurred many times. The chain carries TRBV28 and TRBJ1-3; the D is unclear. The CDR3 length is 12 residues. Germline loops: CDR1 MDHEN, CDR2 SYDVKM. Trimming took off 3 bases at V and 7 bases at J, with 7 bases between the two ends. The CDR3 DNA reads as TGTGCCAGCAGTTTCCCGAGCAACACCATATATTTT. Protein sequence: CASSFPSNTIYF.

This clonotype was seen only a few times. This sequence joins TRBV5-4 and TRBJ2-7; 8 bases align to TRBD1. Looked up from germline, CDR1 is SGHNT and CDR2 is YYREEE (reference sequence). This CDR3 spans 15 amino acids. After removal of 4 bases from V and 1 base from J, the junction contained 7 bases not matched to a gene. The CDR3 loop is CASSPGTGNSYEQYF. CDR3 in DNA: TGTGCCAGCAGCCCCGGGACAGGTAATTCCTACGAGCAGTACTTC.

This chain uses TRBV20-1 with TRBJ2-1; 13 bases map to TRBD2. Per the germline V gene, CDR1 is DFQATT and CDR2 is SNEGSKA (reference sequence). The CDR3 extends over 15 amino acids. Losses at the gene ends were 3 bases for V and 9 bases for J; bases not matched to a gene: 8. CDR3 bases: TGCAGTGCTAGTGGGACTAGCGGGAACCTACGTGAGCAGTTCTTC. Translating it yields CSASGTSGNLREQFF.

In regard to this clonotype: A much larger clone is a single base away; this may be a read error. This rearrangement joins TRBV7-9 to TRBJ1-5, with TRBD1 as a possible D gene (6 bases). CDR3 length: 12 residues. V was cut by 5 bases and J by 4 bases, with 6 bases left in between. CDR1 and CDR2 from the germline V gene are SEHNR and FQNEAQ (reference sequence). The CDR3 sequence is CASSQGNQPQHF. The CDR3 bases are TGTGCCAGCAGCCAGGGGAATCAGCCCCAGCATTTT.

This clonotype appeared many times. The chain combines TRBV6-2 or TRBV6-3 with TRBJ1-1; the D is unclear. CDR1 MNHEY and CDR2 SVGEGT come from the germline V gene. There are 12 residues in the CDR3. V was cut by 2 bases and J by 4 bases, with 5 bases left in between. The chain's CDR3 is CASSYPRTEAFF. The CDR3 bases are TGTGCCAGCAGTTACCCTCGCACTGAAGCTTTCTTT.

This clonotype showed up many times. The chain has TRBV6-2 or TRBV6-3 and TRBJ1-1, with 7 positions matching TRBD1. This CDR3 spans 14 amino acids. Germline-derived CDR1 and CDR2 are MNHEY and SVGEGT. The trim removed 2 bases at V and 1 base at J, leaving 1 base unmatched. CDR3 protein: CASSYRTGNTEAFF. CDR3 nucleotide sequence: TGTGCCAGCAGTTACCGGACAGGGAACACTGAAGCTTTCTTT.

This clonotype was recorded at least ten times. CDR3 loop: CSVESHRGRLDGYTF. The DNA for the CDR3 is TGCAGCGTTGAGTCCCACAGGGGGCGTTTAGATGGCTACACCTTC. The rearrangement joins TRBV29-1 to TRBJ1-2, with 9 bases matching TRBD1. The V and J ends lost 3 bases and 6 bases, in that order; junction bases with no gene match: 11. The CDR3 contains 15 residues. Germline V CDR1 and CDR2: SQVTM, ANQGSEA. The entire variable domain, with the rest obtained from reference TRBV29-1 and TRBJ1-2, is as follows: SAVISQKPSRDICQRGTSLTIQCQVDSQVTMMFWYRQQPGQSLTLIATANQGSEATYESGFVIDKFPISRPNLTFSTLTVSNMSPEDSSIYLCSVESHRGRLDGYTFGSGTRLTVV.

This clonotype was counted many times. The V and J genes are TRBV20-1 and TRBJ2-7; D remains ambiguous. The CDR3 covers 12 residues. The ends were cut back, 2 bases at V and 4 bases at J, with 9 bases in the middle. Per the germline V gene, CDR1 is DFQATT and CDR2 is SNEGSKA (reference sequence). Here the CDR3 DNA reads TGCAGTGCTAGAAAGGACCTTTACGAGCAGTACTTC. Protein sequence: CSARKDLYEQYF.

The V call is TRBV29-1, the J call TRBJ2-3; TRBD2 agrees at 9 bases. From germline, CDR1 is SQVTM and CDR2 ANQGSEA. J gave up 3 bases and V 3 bases, and 7 bases lay outside the gene matches. The CDR3 runs 15 residues. CDR3 nucleotide sequence: TGCAGCGTTGAGGGGATAGCGGGAGAGACAGATACGCAGTATTTT. This sequence encodes CSVEGIAGETDTQYF.

This clonotype turned up a few times. A read error may produce the germline difference seen at one junction end. V is TRBV7-7 and J is TRBJ2-1; 8 nucleotides agree with TRBD1. Germline values: CDR1 SSHAT, CDR2 FNYEAQ (reference sequence). This CDR3 region has 13 residues. Here the CDR3 DNA reads TGTGCTAGCAGCCGACAGGGGTTGGATGAGCAGTTCTTC. Translated, it gives CASSRQGLDEQFF.

This clonotype was detected ten times or more. This chain joins TRBV6-1 and TRBJ2-3; maybe TRBD1 (6 bases). The germline CDR1 and CDR2 sequences are MNHNS and SASEGT. This CDR3 is 14 amino acids long. Trimming removed 7 bases from V and 2 bases from J, with 13 bases in between. CDR3: CASNLGGPTDTQYF. CDR3 nucleotides: TGTGCCAGCAACTTAGGGGGACCCACAGATACGCAGTATTTT.

This clonotype was counted many times. This chain joins TRBV7-2 and TRBJ2-3; D ambiguous. The germline V gene has CDR1 SGHTA and CDR2 FQGNSA. This CDR3 is 12 amino acids long. Deletions cut 6 bases from V and 2 bases from J, with 6 bases between. The CDR3 loop is CASSFYTDTQYF. Written as DNA, the CDR3 is TGTGCCAGCAGTTTTTACACAGATACGCAGTATTTT. The entire variable domain, with the rest obtained from reference TRBV7-2 and TRBJ2-3, is as follows: GAGVSQSPSNKVTEKGKDVELRCDPISGHTALYWYRQSLGQGLEFLIYFQGNSAPDKSGLPSDRFSAERTGGSVSTLTIQRTQQEDSAVYLCASSFYTDTQYFGPGTRLTVL.

The chain uses TRBV7-8 and TRBJ1-3; TRBD1 agrees at 7 bases. V was clipped by 3 bases and J by 5 bases; unmatched bases: 7. Germline-derived CDR1 and CDR2 are SGHVS and FQNEAQ. The CDR3 runs to 15 residues. The CDR3 here is CASSFEGTARNTIYF. CDR3 coding DNA: TGTGCCAGCAGCTTTGAAGGGACAGCCAGAAACACCATATATTTT.

This clonotype was found many times. J is TRBJ1-6 and V is TRBV6-2 or TRBV6-3, with D possibly TRBD1 on 5 matching bases. This CDR3 region has 13 residues. The ends were cut back, 1 base at V and 7 bases at J, with 5 bases in the middle. Per the germline V gene, CDR1 is MNHEY and CDR2 is SVGEGT. The chain's CDR3 is CASSYWGNSPLHF. For the CDR3, the DNA is TGTGCCAGCAGTTACTGGGGGAATTCACCCCTCCACTTT.

Ten or more counts support this clonotype. This chain links TRBV20-1 with TRBJ2-7; 9 bases match TRBD1. V trimming: 0 bases; J trimming: 4 bases; junction bases outside the gene matches: 7. The CDR3 consists of 15 residues. Germline CDR1 is DFQATT and CDR2 is SNEGSKA (reference sequence). Written as DNA, the CDR3 is TGCAGTGCTAGAGATCGGGGACAGGGCCTATACGAGCAGTACTTC. Protein: CSARDRGQGLYEQYF.